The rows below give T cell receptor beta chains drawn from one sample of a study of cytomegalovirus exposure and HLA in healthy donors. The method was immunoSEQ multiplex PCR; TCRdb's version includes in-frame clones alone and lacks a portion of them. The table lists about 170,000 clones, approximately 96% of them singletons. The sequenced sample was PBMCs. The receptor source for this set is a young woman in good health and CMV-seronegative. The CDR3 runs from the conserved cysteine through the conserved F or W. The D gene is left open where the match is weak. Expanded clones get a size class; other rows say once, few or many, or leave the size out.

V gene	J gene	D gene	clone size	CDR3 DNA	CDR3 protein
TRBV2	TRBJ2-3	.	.	TGTGCCAGCAGTGAAATCAATACGCAGTATTTT	CASSEINTQYF
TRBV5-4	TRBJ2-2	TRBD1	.	TGTGCCAGCAGCTCATTGACAGGGGCTACCACCGGGGAGCTGTTTTTT	CASSSLTGATTGELFF
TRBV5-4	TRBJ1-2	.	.	TGTGCCAGCAGCTTGGGTGCAGGGCTAACCGGCTACACCTTC	CASSLGAGLTGYTF
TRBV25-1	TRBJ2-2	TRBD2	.	TGTGCCAGCAGTGAATCCGCTAGCGGGGGGGCCGCCGGGGAGCTGTTTTTT	CASSESASGGAAGELFF
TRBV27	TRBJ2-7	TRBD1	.	TGTGCCAGCAGTTTAAGGGGGCAGGGGGACGAGCAGTACTTC	CASSLRGQGDEQYF
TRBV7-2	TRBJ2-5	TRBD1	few	TGTGCCAGCAGCTTAGGCACAGGGGGCAGGCTGGGAGAGACCCAGTACTTC	CASSLGTGGRLGETQYF
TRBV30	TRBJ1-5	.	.	TGTGCCTGGAGTGCCCAGGGAGGTCAGCCCCAGCATTTT	CAWSAQGGQPQHF
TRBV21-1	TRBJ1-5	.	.	TGTGCCAGCAGAAACAGGGCGCCGGGAAGCAATCAGCCCCAGCATTTT	CASRNRAPGSNQPQHF
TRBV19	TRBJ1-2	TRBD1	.	TGTGCCAGTAGTACGGACAGGGCCTATGGCTACACCTTC	CASSTDRAYGYTF
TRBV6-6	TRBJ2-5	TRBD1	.	TGTGCCAGCAGTTCCCGGGGACAGGGGGGTTACGAGACCCAGTACTTC	CASSSRGQGGYETQYF
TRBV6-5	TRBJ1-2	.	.	TGTGCCAGCAGGACAGTCAACCCCTATGGCTACACCTTC	CASRTVNPYGYTF
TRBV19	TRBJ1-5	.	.	TGTGCCAGTAGGGGAGGAGGGGCCCGTTCCTATAGCAATCAGCCCCAGCATTTT	CASRGGGARSYSNQPQHF
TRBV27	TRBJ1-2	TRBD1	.	TGTGCCAGCAGTTTATCGGAAGGACAGGGGACCGCCTATGGCTACACCTTC	CASSLSEGQGTAYGYTF
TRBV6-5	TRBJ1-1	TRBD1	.	TGTGCCAGCAGTTACTTTGGGACAGGGGTTACTGAAGCTTTCTTT	CASSYFGTGVTEAFF
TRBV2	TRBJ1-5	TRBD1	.	TGTGCCAGCAGTGAGAAGGGGGCAGTCAGTCAGCCCCAGCATTTT	CASSEKGAVSQPQHF
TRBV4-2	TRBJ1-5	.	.	TGTGCCAGCAGCCAAGGACCCGGAGACCTGTACTATAGCAATCAGCCCCAGCATTTT	CASSQGPGDLYYSNQPQHF
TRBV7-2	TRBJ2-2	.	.	TGTGCCAGCAGCCACAGGGTGGGGGAGCTGTTTTTT	CASSHRVGELFF
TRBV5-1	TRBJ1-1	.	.	TGCGCCAGCAGCTTGTTGGTCGGGAAGGCTAACACTGAAGCTTTCTTT	CASSLLVGKANTEAFF
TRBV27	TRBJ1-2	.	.	TGTGCCAGCAGTTTATCAGCAGGGTATGGCTACACCTTC	CASSLSAGYGYTF
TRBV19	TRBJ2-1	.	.	TGTGCCAGTAGTATAGTGCTAGCAACTAATGAGCAGTTCTTC	CASSIVLATNEQFF
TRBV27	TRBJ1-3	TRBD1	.	TGTGCCAGCAGACGATTCACCCCGGGACAGGGAACAAACTCTGGAAACACCATATATTTT	CASRRFTPGQGTNSGNTIYF
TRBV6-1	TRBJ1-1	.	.	TGTGCCAGCAGCGCATCTATGAACACTGAAGCTTTCTTT	CASSASMNTEAFF
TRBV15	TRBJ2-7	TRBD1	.	TGTGCCACCGGGTCCGGGGACAGGGTACCCGTCGAGCAGTACTTC	CATGSGDRVPVEQYF
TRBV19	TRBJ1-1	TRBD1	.	TGTGCCAGTAGCCGGGACAGGGGGTTGAACACTGAAGCTTTCTTT	CASSRDRGLNTEAFF
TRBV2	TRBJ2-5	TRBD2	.	TGTGCCGGAGAGCGGGGTCCCCAAGAGACCCAGTACTTC	CAGERGPQETQYF
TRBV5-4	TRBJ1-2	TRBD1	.	TGTGCCAGCAGTTCTCAAGGAGGGGGCGATGGCTACACCTTC	CASSSQGGGDGYTF
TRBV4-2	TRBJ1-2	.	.	TGTGCCAGCAGCCAAGACTCCGGCACAGCTAACTATGGCTACACCTTC	CASSQDSGTANYGYTF
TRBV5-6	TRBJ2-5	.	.	TGTGCCAGCAGCTGGGGGGGGCGGGAGGAGACCCAGTACTTC	CASSWGGREETQYF
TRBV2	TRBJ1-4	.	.	TGTGCCAGCAGGCGGCCGGTCGGTGAAAAACTGTTTTTT	CASRRPVGEKLFF
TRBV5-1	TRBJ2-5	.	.	TGCGCCAGCAGTCTGGAGACAGACAATCAAGAGACCCAGTACTTC	CASSLETDNQETQYF
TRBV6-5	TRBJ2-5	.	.	TGTGCCAGCAGCCAGGCCCAGACCCAGTACTTC	CASSQAQTQYF
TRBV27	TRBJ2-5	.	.	TGTGCCAGCAGTTTCTTCAGGGCCGGCGATCTGGTGCCAGAGACCCAGTACTTC	CASSFFRAGDLVPETQYF
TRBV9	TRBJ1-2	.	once	TGTGCCAGCAGCGTAGGGCAGGGAAACTATGGCTACACCTTC	CASSVGQGNYGYTF
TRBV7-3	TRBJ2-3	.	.	TGTGCCAGCAGCCTCGGGACACCGCCGGATACGCAGTATTTT	CASSLGTPPDTQYF
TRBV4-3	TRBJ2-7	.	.	TGCGCCAGCAGCCCGTGGAGGGACAGCCCACCTAGCGAGCAGTACTTC	CASSPWRDSPPSEQYF
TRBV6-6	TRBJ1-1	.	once	TGTGCCAGCAGTACGCCGACAGCTAAGAACACTGAAGCTTTCTTT	CASSTPTAKNTEAFF
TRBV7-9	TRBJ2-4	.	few	TGTGCCAGCAGCCCCAGTGGGACAAACTTAGCCAAAAACATTCAGTACTTC	CASSPSGTNLAKNIQYF
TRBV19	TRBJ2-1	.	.	TGTGCCAGTAGTAGCGGGGGCCACTCCTATTCCAATGAGCAGTTCTTC	CASSSGGHSYSNEQFF
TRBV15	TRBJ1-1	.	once	TGTGCCACCAGCAGAGATGGTCGGCGGACAGCAGCTTTT	CATSRDGRRTAAF
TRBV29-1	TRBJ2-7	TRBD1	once	TGCAGCGCACAGGGGAAATACGAGCAGTACTTC	CSAQGKYEQYF
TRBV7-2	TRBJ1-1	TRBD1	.	TGTGCCAGCAGCTTACAGGGGGCGGCGGAAGCTTTCTTT	CASSLQGAAEAFF
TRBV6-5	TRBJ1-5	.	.	TGTGCCAGCAGTTACGATCAGGGACAGCCCCAGCATTTT	CASSYDQGQPQHF
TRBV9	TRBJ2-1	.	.	TGTGCCAGCAGCGCAACAAACAATGAGCAGTTCTTC	CASSATNNEQFF
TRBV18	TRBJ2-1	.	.	TGTGCCAGCTCAGACCGGGACACAGTCTACAATGAGCAGTTCTTC	CASSDRDTVYNEQFF
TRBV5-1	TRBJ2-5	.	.	TGCGCCAGCAGCCCCCCTAGGAAAGAGACCCAGTACTTC	CASSPPRKETQYF
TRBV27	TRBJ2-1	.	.	TGTGCCAGCAGTTTAAGGGAAAGGGGGGGAAACTACAATGAGCAGTTCTTC	CASSLRERGGNYNEQFF
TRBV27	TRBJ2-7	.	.	TGTGCCAGCAGTTCAGGGAACTCCTACGAGCAGTACTTC	CASSSGNSYEQYF
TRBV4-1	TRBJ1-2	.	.	TGCGCCAGCAGCCAACGAGACAGGAGAGGAGGCTATGGCTACACCTTC	CASSQRDRRGGYGYTF
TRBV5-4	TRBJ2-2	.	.	TGTGCCAGCAGCTTGTCCGGGACTCTCACCGGGGAGCTGTTTTTT	CASSLSGTLTGELFF
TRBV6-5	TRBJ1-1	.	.	TGTGCCAGCAGTTACTCGATAAGACAGTTCAACACTGAAGCTTTCTTT	CASSYSIRQFNTEAFF